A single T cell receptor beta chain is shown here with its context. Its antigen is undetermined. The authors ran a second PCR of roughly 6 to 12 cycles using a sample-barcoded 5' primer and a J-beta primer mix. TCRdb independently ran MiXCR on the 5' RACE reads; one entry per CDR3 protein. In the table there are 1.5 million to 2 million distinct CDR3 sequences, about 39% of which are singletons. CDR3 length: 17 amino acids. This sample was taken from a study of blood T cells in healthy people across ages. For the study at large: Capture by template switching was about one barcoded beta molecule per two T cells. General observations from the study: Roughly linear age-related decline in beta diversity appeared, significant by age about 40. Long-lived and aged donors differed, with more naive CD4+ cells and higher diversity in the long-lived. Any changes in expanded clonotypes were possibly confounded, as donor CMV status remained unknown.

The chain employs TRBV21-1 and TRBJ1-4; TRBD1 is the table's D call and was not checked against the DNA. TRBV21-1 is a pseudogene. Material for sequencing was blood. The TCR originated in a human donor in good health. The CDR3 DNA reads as TGTGCCAGCAGCCACCGGGACACTCCACCAACTAATGAAAAACTGTTTTTT. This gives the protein CASSHRDTPPTNEKLFF.